The clone carrying this TCR beta chain was observed a handful of times. These data are taken from a study of OX40 agonist ivuxolimab in advanced cancers. Study details: Intravenous ivuxolimab at 0.01 to 10 mg/kg was given to patients every 2 weeks. The group had a mean age of around 60 years, ranged from about 23 to 85, and was 80% to 90% male.

Drawing of blood for sampling happened at baseline, at cycle 4 day 1, and at cycle 7 day 1. Method: immunoSEQ multiplex PCR; TCRdb's copy keeps in-frame clones and lacks some. The sample holds tens of thousands of clones, more than 80% seen once. The clonotype comes from an adult with an advanced solid tumor such as melanoma, head and neck, liver or kidney cancer. Sequencing used CD4+ or CD8+ T cells sorted from blood, obtained in a trial of the OX40 agonist ivuxolimab.

As DNA, the CDR3 is TGTGCCAGCAGTTCCCTTCTAGGGGACCCGAGCTACGAGCAGTACTTC. It yields the protein CASSSLLGDPSYEQYF. The V and J genes are TRBV28 and TRBJ2-7; D is tentatively TRBD1 or TRBD2 (5 bases each). V was cut by 4 bases and J by 3 bases, with 19 bases left in between. The V gene's germline CDR1 is MDHEN and CDR2 SYDVKM. The CDR3 loop spans 16 amino acids.